The rows below give T cell receptor beta chains drawn from one sample of a study of T-cell memory formation after mild COVID-19. MiXCR, run by TCRdb on the 5' RACE reads, gives a single entry per CDR3 protein. The sample lists about half a million distinct CDR3 sequences, 15% to 20% occurring once. Sequencing used PBMCs or a T cell subset sorted from them (not recorded which). These receptors came from an adult woman who had mild COVID-19 (a few samples of this study predate the infection). Cell type and time point are not known. The CDR3 runs from the conserved cysteine through the conserved F or W. A D gene is named only where the DNA matches it firmly. Clone size is shown for a subset of rows, as once, few, many or a class of expanded clone.

TRBV12-3/TRBV12-4,.,TRBD1,TRBJ2-5,TGTGCCAGCAGTTTATACCGACAGGGTCAAGAGACCCAGTACTTC,CASSLYRQGQETQYF
TRBV20-1,few,.,TRBJ2-3,TGCAGTGCTACCCGACGACAGGGAGGGAACACAGATACGCAGTATTTT,CSATRRQGGNTDTQYF
TRBV4-2,.,TRBD1,TRBJ2-5,TGTGCCAGCAGCCAAGCCAGGGGGATAGTGGAGACCCAGTACTTC,CASSQARGIVETQYF
TRBV6-2/TRBV6-3,.,.,TRBJ2-7,TGTGCCAGCAGTTCTCGTGGCCAGCGGGAGCAGTACTTC,CASSSRGQREQYF
TRBV4-2,.,TRBD1,TRBJ2-7,TGTGCCAGCAGCTCGACAGGGGGTAGTTTCTACGAGCAGTACTTC,CASSSTGGSFYEQYF
TRBV12-5,.,TRBD1,TRBJ1-1,TGTGCTAGTGGTTTGACGAGGGGAAGGACAGGGGTCACTGAAGCTTTCTTT,CASGLTRGRTGVTEAFF
TRBV3-1,.,TRBD2,TRBJ2-4,TGTGCCAGCAGCCAAGGGCCGGGACTAGCGGGGGGGCTGGCCAAAAACATTCAGTACTTC,CASSQGPGLAGGLAKNIQYF
TRBV7-2,.,TRBD1,TRBJ1-2,TGTGCCAGCAGCTATGACCACAGGGGAGCTAACTATGGCTACACCTTC,CASSYDHRGANYGYTF
TRBV12-3/TRBV12-4,few,.,TRBJ2-1,TGTGCCAGCAGTTTCGGCCGGTACAATGAGCAGTTCTTC,CASSFGRYNEQFF
TRBV12-3/TRBV12-4,.,TRBD1,TRBJ2-1,TGTGCCAGCAGGGCCCCCGGGACAGGTTCATACAATGAGCAGTTCTTC,CASRAPGTGSYNEQFF
TRBV4-2,.,.,TRBJ1-2,TGTGCCAGCAGCCAAGATCAATCGGGGGACTATGGCTACACCTTC,CASSQDQSGDYGYTF
TRBV6-1,.,TRBD2,TRBJ2-1,TGTGCCAGCAGCCGGGGGGGCTTCAATGAGCAGTTCTTC,CASSRGGFNEQFF
TRBV6-2/TRBV6-3,.,.,TRBJ2-1,TGTGCCAGTAAGAGCGGGCGCACCTACAATGAGCAGTTCTTC,CASKSGRTYNEQFF
TRBV20-1,.,.,TRBJ1-1,TGCAGTGCTAGAGGCCTGATTACCGGGGCCGCGAACACTGAAGCTTTCTTT,CSARGLITGAANTEAFF
TRBV5-1,few,.,TRBJ2-2,TGCGCCAGCAGATTAGCGGACGGGGAGCTGTTTTTT,CASRLADGELFF
TRBV14,few,TRBD2,TRBJ2-1,TGTGCCAGCACCCATAGCGGGGGGGCGAATGAGCAGTTCTTC,CASTHSGGANEQFF
TRBV7-9,once,.,TRBJ2-2,TGTGCCAGCATCATCAAACGGGAAGGCCCGAACACCGGGGAGCTGTTTTTT,CASIIKREGPNTGELFF
TRBV12-3/TRBV12-4,.,.,TRBJ2-1,TGTGCCAGCCGTCAAACACCCTACAATGAGCAGTTCTTC,CASRQTPYNEQFF
TRBV6-6,.,.,TRBJ2-7,TGTGCCAGCAACAACCCTCCCGGACTCGGTTTGTACGAGCAGTACTTC,CASNNPPGLGLYEQYF
TRBV6-5,few,TRBD1,TRBJ1-6,TGTGCCAGCAGCCACCGTCGGACAGGGCAATTCGAACCCCTCCACTTT,CASSHRRTGQFEPLHF
TRBV20-1,.,.,TRBJ2-3,TGCAGTGCCCTCCGACCGGGAGGCACAGATACGCAGTATTTT,CSALRPGGTDTQYF
TRBV20-1,.,.,TRBJ1-2,TGCAGTGCTAGAGGTTGGGAGGGGAACTATGGCTACACCTTC,CSARGWEGNYGYTF
TRBV12-3/TRBV12-4,few,.,TRBJ2-1,TGTGCCAGCAGCCGGACCCCTAATGAGCAGTTCTTC,CASSRTPNEQFF
TRBV7-3,.,.,TRBJ2-5,TGTGCCAGCAGCCGGGGCCCATTGGGACAAGAGACCCAGTACTTC,CASSRGPLGQETQYF
TRBV7-3,.,.,TRBJ2-5,TGTGCCAGCAGCTTAACTAGCGGAGGGAGGGAGACCCAGTACTTC,CASSLTSGGRETQYF
TRBV4-1,few,TRBD2,TRBJ2-1,TGCGCCAGCAGCCAAGATTTATCTAGCGGGTCTGAGCAGTTCTTC,CASSQDLSSGSEQFF
TRBV6-6,.,TRBD1,TRBJ2-4,TGTGCCAGCAGTTACTCGTCGTGGTATGACAGGGGGAACATTCAGTACTTC,CASSYSSWYDRGNIQYF
TRBV5-1,few,.,TRBJ1-5,TGCGCCAGCAGCTTTTTTCAGGGTAGCAATCAGCCCCAGCATTTT,CASSFFQGSNQPQHF
TRBV12-3/TRBV12-4,few,.,TRBJ1-4,TGTGCCAGCAGTCAGGACAGTCTTAATGAAAAACTGTTTTTT,CASSQDSLNEKLFF
TRBV7-2,few,.,TRBJ1-5,TGTGCCAGCAGCAAGTTAGATCAGCCCCAGCATTTT,CASSKLDQPQHF
TRBV5-5,.,.,TRBJ1-1,TGTGCCAGCAGCTTGGATGAGGTCACTGAAGCTTTCTTT,CASSLDEVTEAFF
TRBV9,few,.,TRBJ2-2,TGTGCCAGCAGCCGTAGTGGTCAGAACACCGGGGAGCTGTTTTTT,CASSRSGQNTGELFF
TRBV28,many,TRBD2,TRBJ2-5,TGTGCCAGCAGTCCCCGACTAGCGGGAGAGACCCAGTACTTC,CASSPRLAGETQYF